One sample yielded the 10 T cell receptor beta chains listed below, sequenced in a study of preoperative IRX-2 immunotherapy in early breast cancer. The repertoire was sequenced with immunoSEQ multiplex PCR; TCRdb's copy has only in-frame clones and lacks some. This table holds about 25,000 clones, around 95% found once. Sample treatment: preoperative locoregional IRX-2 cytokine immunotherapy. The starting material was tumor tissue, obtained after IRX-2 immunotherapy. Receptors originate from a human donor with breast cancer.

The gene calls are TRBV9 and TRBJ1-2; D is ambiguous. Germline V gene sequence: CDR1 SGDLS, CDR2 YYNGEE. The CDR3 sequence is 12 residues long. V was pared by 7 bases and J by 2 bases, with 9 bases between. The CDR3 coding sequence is TGTGCCAGCCTGACGACAAACTATGGCTACACCTTC. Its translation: CASLTTNYGYTF.

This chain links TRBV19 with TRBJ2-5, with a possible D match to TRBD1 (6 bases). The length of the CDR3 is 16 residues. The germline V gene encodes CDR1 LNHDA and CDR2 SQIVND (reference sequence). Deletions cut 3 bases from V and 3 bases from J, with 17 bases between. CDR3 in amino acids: CASSITGWGPKETQYF. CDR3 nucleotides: TGTGCCAGTAGTATCACAGGGTGGGGCCCAAAAGAGACCCAGTACTTC. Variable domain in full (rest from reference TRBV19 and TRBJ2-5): DGGITQSPKYLFRKEGQNVTLSCEQNLNHDAMYWYRQDPGQGLRLIYYSQIVNDFQKGDIAEGYSVSREKKESFPLTVTSAQKNPTAFYLCASSITGWGPKETQYFGPGTRLLVL.

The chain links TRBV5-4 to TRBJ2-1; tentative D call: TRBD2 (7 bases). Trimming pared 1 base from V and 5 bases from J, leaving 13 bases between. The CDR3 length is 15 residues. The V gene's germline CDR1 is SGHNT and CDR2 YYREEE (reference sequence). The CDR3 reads CASSLRGRADNEQFF. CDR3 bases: TGTGCCAGCAGCTTGAGGGGGAGGGCCGACAATGAGCAGTTCTTC.

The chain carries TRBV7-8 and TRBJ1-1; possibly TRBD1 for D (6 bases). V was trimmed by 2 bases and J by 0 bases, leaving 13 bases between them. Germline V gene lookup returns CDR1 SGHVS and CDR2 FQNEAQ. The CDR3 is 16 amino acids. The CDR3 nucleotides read TGTGCCAGCAGCTTACTCGGGGGCCGAATGAACACTGAAGCTTTCTTT. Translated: CASSLLGGRMNTEAFF.

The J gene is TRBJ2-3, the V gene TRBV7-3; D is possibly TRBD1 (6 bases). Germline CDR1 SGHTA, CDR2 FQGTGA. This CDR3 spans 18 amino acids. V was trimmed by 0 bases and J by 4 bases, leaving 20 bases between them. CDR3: CASSLTSLRGPNPDTQYF. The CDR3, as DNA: TGTGCCAGCAGCTTAACGTCCCTCAGGGGCCCCAACCCAGATACGCAGTATTTT.

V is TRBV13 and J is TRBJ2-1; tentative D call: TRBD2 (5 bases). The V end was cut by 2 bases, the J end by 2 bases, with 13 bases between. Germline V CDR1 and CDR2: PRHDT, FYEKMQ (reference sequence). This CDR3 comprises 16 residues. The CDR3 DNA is TGTGCCAGCAGCTTAAGGGCGGGCACGCCCTACAATGAGCAGTTCTTC. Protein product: CASSLRAGTPYNEQFF. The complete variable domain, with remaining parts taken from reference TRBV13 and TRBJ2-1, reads AAGVIQSPRHLIKEKRETATLKCYPIPRHDTVYWYQQGPGQDPQFLISFYEKMQSDKGSIPDRFSAQQFSDYHSELNMSSLELGDSALYFCASSLRAGTPYNEQFFGPGTRLTVL.

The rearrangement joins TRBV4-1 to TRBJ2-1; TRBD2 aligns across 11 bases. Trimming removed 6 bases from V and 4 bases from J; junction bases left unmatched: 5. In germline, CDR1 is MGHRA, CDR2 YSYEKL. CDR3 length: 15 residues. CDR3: CASRRIAGGYNEQFF. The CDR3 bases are TGCGCCAGCAGAAGAATAGCGGGGGGGTACAATGAGCAGTTCTTC.

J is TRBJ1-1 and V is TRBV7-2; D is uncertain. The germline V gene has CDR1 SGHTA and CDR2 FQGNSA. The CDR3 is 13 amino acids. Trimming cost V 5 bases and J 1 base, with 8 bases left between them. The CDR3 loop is CASSLKANTEAFF. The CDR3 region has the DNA TGTGCCAGCAGCCTTAAGGCGAACACTGAAGCTTTCTTT.

The CDR3 sequence is CASARDGNSNTGELFF. The DNA of the CDR3 is TGCGCCAGCGCGAGGGACGGAAATTCGAACACCGGGGAGCTGTTTTTT. The V gene is TRBV5-1, the J gene TRBJ2-2; D is possibly TRBD1 or TRBD2 (5 bases each). The V and J ends lost 7 bases and 0 bases respectively, with 16 bases between them. Germline-derived CDR1 and CDR2 are SGHRS and YFSETQ. The CDR3 has 16 amino acids.

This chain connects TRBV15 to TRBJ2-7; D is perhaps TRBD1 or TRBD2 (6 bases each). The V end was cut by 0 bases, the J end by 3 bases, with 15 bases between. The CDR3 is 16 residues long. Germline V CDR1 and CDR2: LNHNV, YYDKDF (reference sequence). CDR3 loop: CATSRELGGLVYEQYF. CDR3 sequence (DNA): TGTGCCACCAGCAGAGAGCTGGGGGGCCTCGTCTACGAGCAGTACTTC.